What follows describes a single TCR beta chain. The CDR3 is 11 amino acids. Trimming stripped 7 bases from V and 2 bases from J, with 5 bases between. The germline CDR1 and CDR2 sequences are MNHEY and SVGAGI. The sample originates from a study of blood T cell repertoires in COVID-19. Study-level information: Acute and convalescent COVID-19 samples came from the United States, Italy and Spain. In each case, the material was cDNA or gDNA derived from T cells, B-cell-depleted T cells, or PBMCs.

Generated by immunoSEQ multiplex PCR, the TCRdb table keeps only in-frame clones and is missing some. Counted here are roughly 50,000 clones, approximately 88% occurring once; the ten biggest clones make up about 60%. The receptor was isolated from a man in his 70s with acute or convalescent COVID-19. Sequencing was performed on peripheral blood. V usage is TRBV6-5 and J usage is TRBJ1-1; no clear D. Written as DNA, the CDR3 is TGTGCCAGCACCCTAAACACTGAAGCTTTCTTT. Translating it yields CASTLNTEAFF.